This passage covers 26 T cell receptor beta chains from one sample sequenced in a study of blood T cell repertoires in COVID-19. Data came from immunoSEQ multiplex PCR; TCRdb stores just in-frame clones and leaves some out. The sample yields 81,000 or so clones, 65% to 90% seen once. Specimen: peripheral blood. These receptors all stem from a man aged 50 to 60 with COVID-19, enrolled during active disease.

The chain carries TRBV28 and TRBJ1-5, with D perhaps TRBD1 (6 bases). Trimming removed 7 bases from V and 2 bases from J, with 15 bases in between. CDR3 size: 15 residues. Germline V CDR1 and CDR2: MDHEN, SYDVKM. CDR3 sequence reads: CASNTPDSRNQPQHF. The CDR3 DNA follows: TGTGCCAGCAACACACCGGACAGCCGCAATCAGCCCCAGCATTTT.

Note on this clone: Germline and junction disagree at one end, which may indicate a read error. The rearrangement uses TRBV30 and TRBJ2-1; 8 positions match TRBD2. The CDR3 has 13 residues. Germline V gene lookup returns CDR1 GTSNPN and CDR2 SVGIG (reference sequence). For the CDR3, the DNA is TGTGCCTGGAGTGCCGGGAGGGCCAATGGGCAGTTCTTC. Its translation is CAWSAGRANGQFF.

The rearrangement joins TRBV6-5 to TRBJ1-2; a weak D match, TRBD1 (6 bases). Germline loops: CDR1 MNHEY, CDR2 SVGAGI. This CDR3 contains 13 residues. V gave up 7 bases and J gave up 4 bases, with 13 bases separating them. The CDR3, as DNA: TGTGCCAGCAACCCAGGGGTGGGCTATGGCTACACCTTC. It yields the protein CASNPGVGYGYTF.

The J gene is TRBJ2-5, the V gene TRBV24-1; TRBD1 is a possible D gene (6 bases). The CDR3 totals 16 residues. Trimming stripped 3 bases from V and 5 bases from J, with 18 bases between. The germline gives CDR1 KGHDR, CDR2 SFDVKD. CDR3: CATSDRMAGARETQYF. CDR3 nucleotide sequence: TGTGCCACCAGTGATCGGATGGCAGGGGCTAGGGAGACCCAGTACTTC.

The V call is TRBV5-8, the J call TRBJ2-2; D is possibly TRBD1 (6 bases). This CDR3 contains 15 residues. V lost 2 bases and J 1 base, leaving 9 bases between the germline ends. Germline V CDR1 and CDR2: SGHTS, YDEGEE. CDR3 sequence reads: CASSFRGGNTGELFF. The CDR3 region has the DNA TGTGCCAGCAGCTTTAGAGGGGGGAACACCGGGGAGCTGTTTTTT. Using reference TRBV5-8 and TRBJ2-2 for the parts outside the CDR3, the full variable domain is EAGVTQSPTHLIKTRGQQATLRCSPISGHTSVYWYQQALGLGLQFLLWYDEGEERNRGNFPPRFSGRQFPNYSSELNVNALELEDSALYLCASSFRGGNTGELFFGEGSRLTVL.

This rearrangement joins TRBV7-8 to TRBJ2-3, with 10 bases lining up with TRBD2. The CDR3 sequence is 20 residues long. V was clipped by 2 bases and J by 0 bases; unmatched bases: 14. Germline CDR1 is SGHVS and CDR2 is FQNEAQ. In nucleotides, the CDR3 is TGTGCCAGCAGCTTAACAGGGCCTAGCGGGAGCATGTTTAGCACAGATACGCAGTATTTT. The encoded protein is CASSLTGPSGSMFSTDTQYF.

Here the CDR3 reads CASRPERGYTF. The CDR3 DNA reads TGTGCCAGCCGGCCCGAGCGTGGCTACACCTTC. The chain carries TRBV2 and TRBJ1-2; D remains ambiguous. This CDR3 comprises 11 residues. The V end was cut by 8 bases, the J end by 7 bases, with 11 bases between. Germline CDR1 is SNHLY and CDR2 is FYNNEI.

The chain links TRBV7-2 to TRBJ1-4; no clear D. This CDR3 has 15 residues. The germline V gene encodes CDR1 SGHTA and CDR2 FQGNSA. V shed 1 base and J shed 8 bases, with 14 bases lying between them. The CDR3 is CASSLVGGRGEKLFF. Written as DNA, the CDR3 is TGTGCCAGCAGCTTAGTTGGAGGGCGAGGAGAAAAACTGTTTTTT.

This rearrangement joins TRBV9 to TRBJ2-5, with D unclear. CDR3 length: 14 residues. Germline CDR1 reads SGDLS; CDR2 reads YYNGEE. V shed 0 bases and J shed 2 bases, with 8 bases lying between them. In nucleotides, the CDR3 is TGTGCCAGCAGCGTAGGGGCAGATCAAGAGACCCAGTACTTC. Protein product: CASSVGADQETQYF.

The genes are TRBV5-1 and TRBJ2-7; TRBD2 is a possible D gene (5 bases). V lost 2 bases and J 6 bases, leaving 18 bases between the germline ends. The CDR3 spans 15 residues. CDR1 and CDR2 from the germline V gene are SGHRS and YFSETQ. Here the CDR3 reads CASSFGSPAAFEQYF. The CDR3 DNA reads TGCGCCAGCAGCTTTGGGAGCCCTGCGGCGTTCGAGCAGTACTTC.

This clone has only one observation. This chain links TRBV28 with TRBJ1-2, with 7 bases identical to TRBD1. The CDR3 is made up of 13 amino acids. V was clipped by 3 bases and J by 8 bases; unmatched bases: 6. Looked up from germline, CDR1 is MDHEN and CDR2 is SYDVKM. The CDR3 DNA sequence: TGTGCCAGCAGTTTCAGACAGGGTAACGGCTACACCTTC. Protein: CASSFRQGNGYTF.

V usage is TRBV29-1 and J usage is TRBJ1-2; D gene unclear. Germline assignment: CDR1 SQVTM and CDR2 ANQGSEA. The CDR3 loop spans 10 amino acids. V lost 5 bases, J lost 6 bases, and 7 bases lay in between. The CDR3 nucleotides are TGCAGCGTTACGGCGGATGGCTACACCTTC. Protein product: CSVTADGYTF.

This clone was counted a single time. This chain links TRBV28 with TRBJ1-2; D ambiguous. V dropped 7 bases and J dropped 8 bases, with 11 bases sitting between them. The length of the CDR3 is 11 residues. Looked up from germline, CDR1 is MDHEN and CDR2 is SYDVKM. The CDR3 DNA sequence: TGTGCCAGCACGGCAGGCTACGGCTACACCTTC. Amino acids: CASTAGYGYTF.

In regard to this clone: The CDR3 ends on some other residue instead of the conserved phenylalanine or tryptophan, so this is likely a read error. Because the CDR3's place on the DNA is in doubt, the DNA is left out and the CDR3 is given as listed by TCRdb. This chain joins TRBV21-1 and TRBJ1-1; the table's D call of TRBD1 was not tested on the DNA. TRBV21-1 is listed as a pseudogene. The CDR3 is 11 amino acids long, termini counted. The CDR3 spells CASSKRDRGGH.

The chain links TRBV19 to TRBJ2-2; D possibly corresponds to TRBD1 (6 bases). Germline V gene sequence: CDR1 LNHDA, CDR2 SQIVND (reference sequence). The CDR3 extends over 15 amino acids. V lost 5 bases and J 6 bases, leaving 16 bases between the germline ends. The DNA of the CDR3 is TGTGCCAGTAGTCTTCGACAGGTAGCCCCCGGGGAGCTGTTTTTT. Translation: CASSLRQVAPGELFF.

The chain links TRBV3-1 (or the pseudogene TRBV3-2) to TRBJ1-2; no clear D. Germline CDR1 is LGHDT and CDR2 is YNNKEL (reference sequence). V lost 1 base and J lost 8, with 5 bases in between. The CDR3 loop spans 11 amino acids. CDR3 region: CASSQGLGYTF. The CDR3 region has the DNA TGTGCCAGCAGCCAAGGGCTCGGCTACACCTTC.

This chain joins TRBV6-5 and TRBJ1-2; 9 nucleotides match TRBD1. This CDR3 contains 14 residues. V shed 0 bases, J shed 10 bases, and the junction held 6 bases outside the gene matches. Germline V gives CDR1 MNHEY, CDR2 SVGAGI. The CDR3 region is CASSYSRQGGTYTF. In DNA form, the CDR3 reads TGTGCCAGCAGTTACTCCCGACAGGGGGGGACCTACACCTTC.

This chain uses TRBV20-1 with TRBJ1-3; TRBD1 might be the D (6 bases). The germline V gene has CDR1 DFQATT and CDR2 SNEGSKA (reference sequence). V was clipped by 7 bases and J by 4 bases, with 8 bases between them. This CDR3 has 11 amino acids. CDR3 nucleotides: TGCAGTGGCCAGGGGGGAAACACCATATATTTT. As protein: CSGQGGNTIYF.

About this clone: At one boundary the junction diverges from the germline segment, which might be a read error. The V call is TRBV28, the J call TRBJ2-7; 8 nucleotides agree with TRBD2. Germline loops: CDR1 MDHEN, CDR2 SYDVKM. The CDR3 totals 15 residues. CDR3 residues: CAGSPPGLEALEQYF. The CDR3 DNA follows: TGTGCCGGCAGTCCCCCGGGACTAGAGGCTTTGGAGCAGTACTTC.

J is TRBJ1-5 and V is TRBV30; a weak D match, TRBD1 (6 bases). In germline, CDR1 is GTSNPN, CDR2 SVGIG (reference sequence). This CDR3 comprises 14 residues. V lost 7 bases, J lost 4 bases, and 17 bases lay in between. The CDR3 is CAFRDTLSNQPQHF. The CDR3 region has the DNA TGTGCCTTCCGGGACACATTGAGTAATCAGCCCCAGCATTTT.

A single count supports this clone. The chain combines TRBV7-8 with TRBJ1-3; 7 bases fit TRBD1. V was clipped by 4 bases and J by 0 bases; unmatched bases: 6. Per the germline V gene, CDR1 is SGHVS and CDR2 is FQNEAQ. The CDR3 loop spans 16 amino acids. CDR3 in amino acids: CASSSGTVYSGNTIYF. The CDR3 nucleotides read TGTGCCAGCAGCTCCGGGACAGTCTACTCTGGAAACACCATATATTTT.

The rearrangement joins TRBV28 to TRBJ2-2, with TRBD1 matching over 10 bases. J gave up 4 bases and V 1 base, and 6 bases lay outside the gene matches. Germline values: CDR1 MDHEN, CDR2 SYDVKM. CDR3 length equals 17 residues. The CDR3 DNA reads TGTGCCAGCAGTTTATTGCCGGGACAGGGGTCCACCGGGGAGCTGTTTTTT. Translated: CASSLLPGQGSTGELFF.

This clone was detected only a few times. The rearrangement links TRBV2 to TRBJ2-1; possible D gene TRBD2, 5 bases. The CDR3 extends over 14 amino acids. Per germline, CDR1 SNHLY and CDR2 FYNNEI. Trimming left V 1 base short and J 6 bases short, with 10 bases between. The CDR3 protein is CASSEDGAANEQFF. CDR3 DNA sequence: TGTGCCAGCAGTGAAGATGGAGCGGCCAATGAGCAGTTCTTC.

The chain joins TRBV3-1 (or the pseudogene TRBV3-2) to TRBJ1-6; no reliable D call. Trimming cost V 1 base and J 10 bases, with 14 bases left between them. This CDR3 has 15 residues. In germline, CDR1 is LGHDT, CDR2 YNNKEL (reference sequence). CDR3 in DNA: TGTGCCAGCAGCCAAGGGAGAGGGTCTGGATCACCCCTCCACTTT. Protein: CASSQGRGSGSPLHF.

The CDR3 sequence: CASSPDSLNEKLFF. The CDR3 region has the DNA TGTGCCAGCAGTCCGGACAGCCTTAATGAAAAACTGTTTTTT. J is TRBJ1-4 and V is TRBV7-8; TRBD1 might be the D (6 bases). The ends were cut back, 6 bases at V and 4 bases at J, with 12 bases in the middle. The germline gives CDR1 SGHVS, CDR2 FQNEAQ. The CDR3 spans 14 residues. Using reference TRBV7-8 and TRBJ1-4 for the parts outside the CDR3, the full variable domain is GAGVSQSPRYKVAKRGQDVALRCDPISGHVSLFWYQQALGQGPEFLTYFQNEAQLDKSGLPSDRFFAERPEGSVSTLKIQRTQQEDSAVYLCASSPDSLNEKLFFGSGTQLSVL.

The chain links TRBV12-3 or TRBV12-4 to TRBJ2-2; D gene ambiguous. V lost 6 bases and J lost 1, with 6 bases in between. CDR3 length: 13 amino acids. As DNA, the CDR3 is TGTGCCAGCAGCAAACAGAACACCGGGGAGCTGTTTTTT. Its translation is CASSKQNTGELFF.